This TCR beta chain was sequenced in a study of beta chain features in type 1 diabetes. Study at large: Patients did not differ from healthy donors in age, gender or cell yield. The examined sorted cells totaled about 110 million across samples.

Purity exceeded 95% in all sorted populations. As regards this clone: Antigen unknown.

CDR3 size: 13 residues. V was shortened by 8 bases and J by 8 bases, with 18 bases between the two germline ends. Germline lookup yields CDR1 LNHDA and CDR2 SQIVND (reference sequence). Investigators reverse transcribed all isolated RNA, so they sequenced expressed TCRB transcripts. Clones were read by immunoSEQ multiplex PCR, and TCRdb kept only the in-frame ones, dropping some. Of about 240,000 clones listed, around 14% are singletons. Study findings and constraints: When VDJ junctions were examined, type 1 diabetes patients showed fewer insertions and more deletions. Shortening of TCRB CDR3s, moderate but significant, appeared in all four CD4+ subsets of Type 1 diabetes patients.

Sample: naive CD4+ T cells from blood. The receptor was derived from a man younger than 40 with type 1 diabetes. The chain links TRBV19 to TRBJ1-2; tentatively, D is TRBD1 (5 bases). CDR3 protein: CASRGVGAGGYTF. CDR3 DNA: TGTGCCAGTCGGGGGGTTGGGGCGGGAGGCTACACCTTC.